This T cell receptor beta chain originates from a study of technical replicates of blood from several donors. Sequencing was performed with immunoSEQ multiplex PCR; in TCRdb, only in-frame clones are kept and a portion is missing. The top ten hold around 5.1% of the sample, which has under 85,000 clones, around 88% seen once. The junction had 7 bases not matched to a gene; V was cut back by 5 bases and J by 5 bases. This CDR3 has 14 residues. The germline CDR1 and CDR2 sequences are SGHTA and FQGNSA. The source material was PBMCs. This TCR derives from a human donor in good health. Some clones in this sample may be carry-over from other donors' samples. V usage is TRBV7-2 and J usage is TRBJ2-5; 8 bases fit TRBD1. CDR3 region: CASSPDRGSETQYF. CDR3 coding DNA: TGTGCCAGCAGCCCAGACAGGGGATCCGAGACCCAGTACTTC.